This T cell receptor beta chain was identified in a study of CD8+CD57+ T cells in acquired aplastic anemia (dated by TCRdb to 2016 to 2019). The study in broad terms: Extracted DNA from sorted CD4+ and CD8+ cells averaged around 3.3 ug, ranging from about 0.17 to 27.4 ug. Mean read counts for healthy donor samples were approximately 10 million for CD4+ cells and 11.0 million for CD8+ cells. What the research found in general, with its limitations: No significant difference in CD8+ Simpson's diversity was found between patients and healthy controls (P=0.060). Although some 28 CD8+ CDR3 sequences were shared by patients and controls, these sequences appeared highly expressed in patients and within the immunodominant clones of patients.

Trimming takes 7 bases off V and 4 bases off J; junction bases not matched to a gene: 7. The CDR3 goes from the cysteine to the phenylalanine over 13 residues. Only the CDR3 region is kept as DNA, spanning 39 bases read in frame from base 1. The germline V gene sets CDR1 to SNHLY and CDR2 to FYNNEI. Points on this clonotype: It has no known antigen specificity. Nothing much larger sits one base from this clone, and base qualities are not available.

Genomic DNA was used as template for profiling of TCR beta VDJ combinations and CDR3 sequences. TCR repertoire sequencing was run on an Illumina HiSeq 2000. In the paper's pipeline: Repertoire assessment relied on Simpson's diversity index, CDR3 size and DJ length profiles, and TRBV/TRBJ rearrangement plots. Whichever DNA sequence was most abundant in the deep sequencing data was defined as the immunodominant clone. CDR3 amino acid sequences were checked for sharing across subjects and were also compared against the VDJdb database and published repertoires. TCRdb trimmed the raw reads at Q25, called clones with MiXCR and kept productive beta chains. Identical CDR3 proteins give one entry, which carries the most common genes and DNA. Here the V and J calls rest on TCRdb's processing, not on the authors' analysis. The sample table contains around 400,000 distinct CDR3 sequences; only one count was recorded for about two thirds of them. The top ten constitute less than 4% of the sample.

The study deep-sequenced TCR repertoires of sorted CD4+ and CD8+ blood T cells from severe aplastic anemia patients and healthy subjects. Ficoll-Paque density gradient centrifugation was used to isolate peripheral blood mononuclear cells. Before DNA was extracted, CD4+ and CD8+ T cells were sorted using either FACS or magnetic beads. This TCR derives from a human donor in good health, serving as a control. The rearrangement joined TRBV2 to TRBJ2-7; TRBD2 lines up with 7 middle nucleotides. The sample consisted of sorted CD4+, CD8+, or CD8+CD57+ T cells (not recorded which) from PBMCs. The CDR3 is CASTLGAGYEQYF. The DNA sequence reads TGTGCCAGCACCTTAGGAGCGGGGTACGAGCAGTACTTC.